Detailed here is one T cell receptor beta chain. What it binds is unknown. The data stem from a study of shared clonotypes between healthy human individuals. General study results and limits: Rarefaction showed that sequencing of sorted subsets was incomplete (despite large depth).

Method: immunoSEQ multiplex PCR; TCRdb's copy keeps in-frame clones and lacks some. The table lists hundreds of thousands of clones, 55% to 85% of them singletons. The sample comprised memory CD4+ T cells sorted from blood. Documented subset: CD45RA-negative fraction. This TCR derives from a woman aged 25-40 years in good health.

CDR3: CSVSYEQFF. CDR3 nucleotide sequence: TGCAGTGTTAGCTATGAGCAGTTCTTC. The chain recombines TRBV20-1 with TRBJ2-1; unclear D gene. This CDR3 has 9 amino acids. The germline V gene has CDR1 DFQATT and CDR2 SNEGSKA (reference sequence). V was shortened by 7 bases and J by 8 bases, with 6 bases between the two germline ends.